The 6 T cell receptor beta chains presented below share a single source sample, sequenced in a study of identical twins. TCRdb analysed the 5' RACE reads with MiXCR anew, one entry per CDR3 protein. This sample has 450,000 or so distinct CDR3 sequences; 24% occur once, and the top ten carry just under 3%. The sample was also reused in another study, on T cells expressing NK-cell markers.

The sample was CD4+ T cells sorted from blood. The receptors stem from a woman aged 18 to 35 in good health.

This clonotype was detected a few times. This rearrangement joins TRBV9 to TRBJ2-7; tentative D call: TRBD1 (6 bases). Trimming shortened V by 7 bases and J by 6 bases, and 17 bases separated the two germline ends. From germline, CDR1 is SGDLS and CDR2 YYNGEE. The CDR3 totals 13 residues. The CDR3 DNA reads TGTGCCAGCTGCCAGGGGCTCCAAGGCGAGCAGTACTTC. The encoded protein is CASCQGLQGEQYF. Complete variable domain (other parts from reference TRBV9 and TRBJ2-7): DSGVTQTPKHLITATGQRVTLRCSPRSGDLSVYWYQQSLDQGLQFLIQYYNGEERAKGNILERFSAQQFPDLHSELNLSSLELGDSALYFCASCQGLQGEQYFGPGTRLTVT.

The rearrangement uses TRBV20-1 and TRBJ1-2; D is undetermined. Trimming left V 3 bases short and J 6 bases short, with 8 bases between. Per the germline V gene, CDR1 is DFQATT and CDR2 is SNEGSKA (reference sequence). The CDR3 is 11 residues long. The CDR3 DNA is TGCAGTGCTAGGAGACGAAATGGCTACACCTTC. This gives the protein CSARRRNGYTF.

The chain is built from TRBV20-1 and TRBJ1-1; TRBD1 agrees at 7 bases. The J segment lost 4 bases and the V segment lost 5 bases, leaving 10 bases of the junction unmatched. The CDR3 consists of 14 residues. Looked up from germline, CDR1 is DFQATT and CDR2 is SNEGSKA (reference sequence). The CDR3 coding sequence is TGCAGTGCTGGGGGGGGACAGCTGAGCACTGAAGCTTTCTTT. It encodes CSAGGGQLSTEAFF.

This clonotype was observed a few times. The chain couples TRBV30 to TRBJ2-7; 11 bases are shared with TRBD2. There are 14 residues in the CDR3. Germline CDR1 reads GTSNPN; CDR2 reads SVGIG (reference sequence). V lost 2 bases and J lost 6; bases outside the gene matches: 6. The CDR3 DNA follows: TGTGCCTGGAGTAGACTAGCGGGATTTCGCGAGCAGTACTTC. Residues: CAWSRLAGFREQYF.

This clonotype was seen ten or more times. The chain combines TRBV5-1 with TRBJ2-7; TRBD1 aligns across 7 bases. J lost 3 bases, V lost 0 bases, and 6 bases had no gene match. The V gene's germline CDR1 is SGHRS and CDR2 YFSETQ. This CDR3 spans 15 amino acids. The CDR3, as DNA: TGCGCCAGCAGCTTGGCCGGGACAGTGGGCTACGAGCAGTACTTC. Translating gives CASSLAGTVGYEQYF.

The rearrangement uses TRBV10-3 and TRBJ1-1; no reliable D call. Germline V gene lookup returns CDR1 ENHRY and CDR2 SYGVKD. The CDR3 has 11 amino acids. Trimming removed 1 base from V and 5 bases from J, with 2 bases in between. The CDR3 bases are TGTGCCATCAGTGAGTTTACTGAAGCTTTCTTT. Its protein product is CAISEFTEAFF.